This is a list of T cell receptor beta chains from one sample in a study of Graves' ophthalmopathy and Graves' hyperthyroidism. MiXCR, run by TCRdb on the multiplex PCR reads, gives a single entry per CDR3 protein. The sample yields about 390,000 distinct CDR3 sequences, 15% seen once. Sequencing was carried out using peripheral blood. The receptors originated from a woman aged 18-29 years with stable Graves' hyperthyroidism. Both conserved end residues are part of each CDR3. D genes are given only for firm matches. Some rows mark clone size as missing; the rest say once, few, many or name a class of expanded clone.

j_gene: TRBJ2-7; d_gene: -; abundance: few; v_gene: TRBV13; CDR3nt: TGTGCCAGCAGCTTCGGGGGGCCCCGGGGGTACGAGCAGTACTTC; CDR3aa: CASSFGGPRGYEQYF
j_gene: TRBJ1-2; d_gene: TRBD1; abundance: -; v_gene: TRBV7-8; CDR3nt: TGTGCCAGCAGCTTAGCCGGACAGGGCCTCTATGGCTACACCTTC; CDR3aa: CASSLAGQGLYGYTF
j_gene: TRBJ2-7; d_gene: -; abundance: many; v_gene: TRBV24-1; CDR3nt: TGTGCCACCAGTGATTTGAAGGGCTACGAGCAGTACTTC; CDR3aa: CATSDLKGYEQYF
j_gene: TRBJ2-2; d_gene: TRBD1; abundance: many; v_gene: TRBV2; CDR3nt: TGTGCCAGCAGGGGGGACAGCTACACCGGGGAGCTGTTTTTT; CDR3aa: CASRGDSYTGELFF
j_gene: TRBJ2-7; d_gene: -; abundance: many; v_gene: TRBV6-1; CDR3nt: TGTGCCAGCAGTCCCCCGGGACTCAGCGGCGAGCAGTACTTC; CDR3aa: CASSPPGLSGEQYF
j_gene: TRBJ1-1; d_gene: -; abundance: many; v_gene: TRBV2; CDR3nt: TGTGCCAGCAGGTCAGCAGGGTGGGTGAACACTGAAGCTTTCTTT; CDR3aa: CASRSAGWVNTEAFF
j_gene: TRBJ1-6; d_gene: -; abundance: many; v_gene: TRBV12-3/TRBV12-4; CDR3nt: -; CDR3aa: CASSFGPGSNSPLHF
j_gene: TRBJ1-5; d_gene: -; abundance: many; v_gene: TRBV12-5; CDR3nt: TGTGCTAGTGGTCCAGACAGGCGTAATCAGCCCCAGCATTTT; CDR3aa: CASGPDRRNQPQHF
j_gene: TRBJ2-3; d_gene: TRBD2; abundance: -; v_gene: TRBV20-1; CDR3nt: TGCAGTGCTAGCGGGGGGGCCAGGGGTCTCAGCACAGATACGCAGTATTTT; CDR3aa: CSASGGARGLSTDTQYF
j_gene: TRBJ1-2; d_gene: TRBD1; abundance: many; v_gene: TRBV27; CDR3nt: TGTGCCAGCAGTTTATCCTCCGGACAGGGGGTGCCTCTATGGGGCTACACCTTC; CDR3aa: CASSLSSGQGVPLWGYTF
j_gene: TRBJ1-1; d_gene: -; abundance: -; v_gene: TRBV19; CDR3nt: TGTGCCAGTAGTTTCCAGACGGCTTTTGAAGCTTTCTTT; CDR3aa: CASSFQTAFEAFF
j_gene: TRBJ1-1; d_gene: -; abundance: many; v_gene: TRBV15; CDR3nt: TGTGCCACCAGCAGAGGCGGGGGGGGTCTCGGGAACACTGAAGCTTTCTTT; CDR3aa: CATSRGGGGLGNTEAFF
j_gene: TRBJ2-7; d_gene: -; abundance: many; v_gene: TRBV29-1; CDR3nt: TGCAGCGTTCTCAGGGATTTATCCTACGAGCAGTACTTC; CDR3aa: CSVLRDLSYEQYF